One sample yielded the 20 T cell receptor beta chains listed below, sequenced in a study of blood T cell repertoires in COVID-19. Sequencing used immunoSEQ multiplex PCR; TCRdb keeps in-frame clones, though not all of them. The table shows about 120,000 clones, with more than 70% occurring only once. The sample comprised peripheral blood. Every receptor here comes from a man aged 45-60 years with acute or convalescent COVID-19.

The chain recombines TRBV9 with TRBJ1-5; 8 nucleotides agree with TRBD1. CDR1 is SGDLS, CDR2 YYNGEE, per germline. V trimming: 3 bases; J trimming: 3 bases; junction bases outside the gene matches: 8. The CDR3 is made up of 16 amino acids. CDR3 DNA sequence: TGTGCCAGCAGCGCCCAACCGGACAGGGCCAATCAGCCCCAGCATTTT. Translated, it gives CASSAQPDRANQPQHF.

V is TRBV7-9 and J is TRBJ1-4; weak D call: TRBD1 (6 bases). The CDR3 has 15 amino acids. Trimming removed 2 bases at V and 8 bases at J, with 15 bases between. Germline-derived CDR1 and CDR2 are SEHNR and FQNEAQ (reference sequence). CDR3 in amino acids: CASSLMGALGEKLFF. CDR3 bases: TGTGCCAGCAGCTTAATGGGGGCCCTAGGCGAAAAACTGTTTTTT.

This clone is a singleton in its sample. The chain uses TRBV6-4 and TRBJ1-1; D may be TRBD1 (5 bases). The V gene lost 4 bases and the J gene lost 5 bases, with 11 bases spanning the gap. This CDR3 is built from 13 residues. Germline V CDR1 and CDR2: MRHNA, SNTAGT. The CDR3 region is CASSALRGTEAFF. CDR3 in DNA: TGTGCCAGCAGTGCCTTGCGGGGGACTGAAGCTTTCTTT.

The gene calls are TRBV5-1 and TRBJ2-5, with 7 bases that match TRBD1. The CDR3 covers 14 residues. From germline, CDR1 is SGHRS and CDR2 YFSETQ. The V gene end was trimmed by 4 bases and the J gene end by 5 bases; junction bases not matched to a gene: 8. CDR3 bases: TGCGCCAGCAGCCTCATGACAGGGCAGGAGACCCAGTACTTC. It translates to CASSLMTGQETQYF.

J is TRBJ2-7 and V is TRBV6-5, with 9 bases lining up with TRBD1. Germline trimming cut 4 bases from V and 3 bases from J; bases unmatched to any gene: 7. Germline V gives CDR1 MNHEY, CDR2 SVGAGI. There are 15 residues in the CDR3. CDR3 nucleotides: TGTGCCAGCAGTTCGAGCGGGACAGGGTACTACGAGCAGTACTTC. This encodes CASSSSGTGYYEQYF.

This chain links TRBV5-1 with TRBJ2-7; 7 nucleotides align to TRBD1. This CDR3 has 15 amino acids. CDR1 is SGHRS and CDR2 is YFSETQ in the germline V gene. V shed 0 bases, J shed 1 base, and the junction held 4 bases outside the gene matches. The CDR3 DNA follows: TGCGCCAGCAGCTTGGCCACAGGGGTATCCTACGAGCAGTACTTC. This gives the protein CASSLATGVSYEQYF.

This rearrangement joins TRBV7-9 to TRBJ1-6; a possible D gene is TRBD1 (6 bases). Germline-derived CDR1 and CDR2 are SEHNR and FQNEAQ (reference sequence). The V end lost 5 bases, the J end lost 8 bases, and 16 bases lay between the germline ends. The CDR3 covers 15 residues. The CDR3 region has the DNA TGTGCCAGCAGCGATTCCGGGACACGGTATTCACCCCTCCACTTT. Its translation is CASSDSGTRYSPLHF.

The CDR3 DNA follows: TGTGCCAGCTCACCTTTCCCGACTGAAGCTTTCTTT. Its protein product is CASSPFPTEAFF. The chain joins TRBV18 to TRBJ1-1; D ambiguous. The ends were cut back, 3 bases at V and 5 bases at J, with 7 bases in the middle. Germline CDR1 and CDR2: KGHSH and LQKENI. The CDR3 extends over 12 amino acids.

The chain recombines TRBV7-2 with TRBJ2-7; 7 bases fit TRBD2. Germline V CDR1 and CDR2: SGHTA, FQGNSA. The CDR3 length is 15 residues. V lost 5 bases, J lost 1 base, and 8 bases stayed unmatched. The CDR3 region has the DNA TGTGCCAGCAGCGTAGTGGTCGGGGGGTCCTACGAGCAGTACTTC. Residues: CASSVVVGGSYEQYF.

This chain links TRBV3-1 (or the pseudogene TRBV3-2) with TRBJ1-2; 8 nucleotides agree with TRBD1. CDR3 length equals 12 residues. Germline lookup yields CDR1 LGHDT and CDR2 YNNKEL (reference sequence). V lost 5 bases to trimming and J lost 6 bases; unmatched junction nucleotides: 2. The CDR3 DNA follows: TGTGCCAGCAGCAGACAGGGGAATGGCTACACCTTC. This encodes CASSRQGNGYTF.

The CDR3 region is CASSFVSGGPREQYF. DNA of the CDR3: TGTGCCAGCAGCTTTGTTTCGGGAGGGCCCAGGGAGCAGTACTTC. V usage is TRBV11-2 and J usage is TRBJ2-7, with 8 bases fitting TRBD2. V was pared by 3 bases and J by 7 bases, with 11 bases of the junction left unmatched. This CDR3 comprises 15 residues. Per germline, CDR1 SGHAT and CDR2 FQNNGV. Combining the CDR3 with reference TRBV11-2 and TRBJ2-7 gives the whole variable domain EAGVAQSPRYKIIEKRQSVAFWCNPISGHATLYWYQQILGQGPKLLIQFQNNGVVDDSQLPKDRFSAERLKGVDSTLKIQPAKLEDSAVYLCASSFVSGGPREQYFGPGTRLTVT.

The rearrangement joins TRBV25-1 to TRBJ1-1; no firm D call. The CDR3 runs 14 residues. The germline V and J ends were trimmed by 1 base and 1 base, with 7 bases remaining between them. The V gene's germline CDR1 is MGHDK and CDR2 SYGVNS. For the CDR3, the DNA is TGTGCCAGCAGTGAATTCAGTACGAACACTGAAGCTTTCTTT. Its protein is CASSEFSTNTEAFF. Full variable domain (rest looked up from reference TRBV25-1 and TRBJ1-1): EADIYQTPRYLVIGTGKKITLECSQTMGHDKMYWYQQDPGMELHLIHYSYGVNSTEKGDLSSESTVSRIRTEHFPLTLESARPSHTSQYLCASSEFSTNTEAFFGQGTRLTVV.

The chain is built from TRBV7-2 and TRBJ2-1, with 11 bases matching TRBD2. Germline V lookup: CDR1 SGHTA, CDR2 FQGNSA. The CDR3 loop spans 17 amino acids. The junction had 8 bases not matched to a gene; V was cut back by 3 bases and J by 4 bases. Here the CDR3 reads CASSFLSSGRIYNEQFF. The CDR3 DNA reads TGTGCCAGCAGCTTTCTCTCTAGCGGGAGGATTTACAATGAGCAGTTCTTC.

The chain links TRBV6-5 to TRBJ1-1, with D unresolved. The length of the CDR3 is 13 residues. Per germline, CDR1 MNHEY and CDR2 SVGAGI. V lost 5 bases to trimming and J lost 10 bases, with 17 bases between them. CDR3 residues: CASSRMGRRAAFF. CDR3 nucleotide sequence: TGTGCCAGCAGTCGAATGGGCAGGCGAGCAGCTTTCTTT.

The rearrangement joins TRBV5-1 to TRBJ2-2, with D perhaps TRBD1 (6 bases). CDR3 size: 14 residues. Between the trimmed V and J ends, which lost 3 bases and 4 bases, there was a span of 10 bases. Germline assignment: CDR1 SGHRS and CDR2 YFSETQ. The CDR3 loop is CASSSGQRTGELFF. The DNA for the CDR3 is TGCGCCAGCAGCTCGGGACAACGCACCGGGGAGCTGTTTTTT.

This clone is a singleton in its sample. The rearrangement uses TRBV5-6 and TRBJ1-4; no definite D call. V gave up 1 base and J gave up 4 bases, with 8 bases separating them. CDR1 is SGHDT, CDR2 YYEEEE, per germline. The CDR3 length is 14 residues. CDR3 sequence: CASSLRGINEKLFF. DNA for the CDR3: TGTGCCAGCAGCTTGAGAGGGATTAATGAAAAACTGTTTTTT.

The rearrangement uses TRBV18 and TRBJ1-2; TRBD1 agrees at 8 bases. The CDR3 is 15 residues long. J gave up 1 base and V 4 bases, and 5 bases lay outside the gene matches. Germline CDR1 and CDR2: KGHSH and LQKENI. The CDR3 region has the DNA TGTGCCAGCTCACGAGGGACAGGAGATAACTATGGCTACACCTTC. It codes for CASSRGTGDNYGYTF.

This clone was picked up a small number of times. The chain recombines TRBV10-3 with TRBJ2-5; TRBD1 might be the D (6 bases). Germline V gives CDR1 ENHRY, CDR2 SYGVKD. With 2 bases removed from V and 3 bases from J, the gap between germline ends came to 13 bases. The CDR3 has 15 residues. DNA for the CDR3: TGTGCCATCAGTGAGAACAGGGCCTCCGAAGAGACCCAGTACTTC. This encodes CAISENRASEETQYF.

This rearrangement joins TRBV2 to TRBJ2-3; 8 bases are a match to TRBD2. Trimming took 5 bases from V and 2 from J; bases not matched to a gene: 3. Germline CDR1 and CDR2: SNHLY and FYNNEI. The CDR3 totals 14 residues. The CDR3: CASSQTSATDTQYF. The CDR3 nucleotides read TGTGCCAGCAGTCAGACTAGCGCCACAGATACGCAGTATTTT.

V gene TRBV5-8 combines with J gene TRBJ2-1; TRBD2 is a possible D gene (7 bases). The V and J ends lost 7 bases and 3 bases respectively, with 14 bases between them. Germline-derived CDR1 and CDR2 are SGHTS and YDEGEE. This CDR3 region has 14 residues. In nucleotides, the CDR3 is TGTGCCAGCGGGAGGGACAACTTCTACAATGAGCAGTTCTTC. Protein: CASGRDNFYNEQFF.